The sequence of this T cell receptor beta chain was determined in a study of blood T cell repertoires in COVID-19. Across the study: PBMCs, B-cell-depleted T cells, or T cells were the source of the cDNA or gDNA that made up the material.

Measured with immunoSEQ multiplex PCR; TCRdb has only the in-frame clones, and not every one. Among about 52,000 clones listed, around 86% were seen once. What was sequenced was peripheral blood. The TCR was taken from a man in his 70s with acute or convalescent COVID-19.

CDR3 protein: CASSFDEQFF. In DNA form, the CDR3 reads TGTGCCAGCAGCTTCGATGAGCAGTTCTTC. This chain joins TRBV7-8 and TRBJ2-1; D unresolved. V was clipped by 3 bases and J by 8 bases, with 2 bases between them. CDR1 is SGHVS, CDR2 FQNEAQ, per germline. This CDR3 contains 10 residues.